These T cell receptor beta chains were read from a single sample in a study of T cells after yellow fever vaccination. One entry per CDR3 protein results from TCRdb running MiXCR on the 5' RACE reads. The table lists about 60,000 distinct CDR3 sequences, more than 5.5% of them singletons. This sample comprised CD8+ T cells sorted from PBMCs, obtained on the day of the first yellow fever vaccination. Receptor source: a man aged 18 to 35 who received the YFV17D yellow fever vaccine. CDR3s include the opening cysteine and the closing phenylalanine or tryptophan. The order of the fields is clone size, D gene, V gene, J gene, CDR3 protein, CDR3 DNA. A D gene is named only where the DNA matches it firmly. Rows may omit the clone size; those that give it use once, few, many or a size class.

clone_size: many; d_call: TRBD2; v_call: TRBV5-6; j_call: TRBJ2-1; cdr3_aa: CASSFGSSGSNEQFF; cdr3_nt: TGTGCCAGCAGCTTTGGGTCTAGCGGGAGCAATGAGCAGTTCTTC
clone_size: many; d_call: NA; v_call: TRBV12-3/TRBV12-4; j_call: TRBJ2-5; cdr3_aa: CASSRPRQETQYF; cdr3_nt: TGTGCCAGCAGTCGGCCCCGACAGGAGACCCAGTACTTC
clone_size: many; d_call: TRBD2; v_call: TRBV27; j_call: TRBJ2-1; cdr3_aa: CASSQGTSHNEQFF; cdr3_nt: TGTGCCAGCAGTCAAGGGACTAGCCATAATGAGCAGTTCTTC
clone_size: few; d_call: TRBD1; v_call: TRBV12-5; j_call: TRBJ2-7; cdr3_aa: CASGTDRGAYEQYF; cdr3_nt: TGTGCTAGTGGTACCGACAGGGGGGCGTACGAGCAGTACTTC
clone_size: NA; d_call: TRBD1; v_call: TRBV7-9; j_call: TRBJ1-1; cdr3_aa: CASSLPQGANTEAFF; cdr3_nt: TGTGCCAGCAGCTTACCACAGGGGGCGAACACTGAAGCTTTCTTT
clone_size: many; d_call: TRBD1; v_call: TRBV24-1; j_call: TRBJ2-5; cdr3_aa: CATSDSGPGTGEETQYF; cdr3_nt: TGTGCCACCAGTGACAGCGGCCCCGGGACAGGAGAGGAGACCCAGTACTTC
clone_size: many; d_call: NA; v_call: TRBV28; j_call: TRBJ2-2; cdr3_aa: CASSLVGDGTGELFF; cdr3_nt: TGTGCCAGCAGTTTGGTGGGGGATGGCACCGGGGAGCTGTTTTTT
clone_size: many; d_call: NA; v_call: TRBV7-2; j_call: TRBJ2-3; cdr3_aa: CASSFKGYTDTQYF; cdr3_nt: TGTGCCAGCAGCTTTAAGGGCTACACAGATACGCAGTATTTT
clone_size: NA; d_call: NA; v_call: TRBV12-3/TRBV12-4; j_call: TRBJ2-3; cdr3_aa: CASSLTVSTDTQYF; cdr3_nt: TGTGCCAGCAGTTTAACGGTTAGCACAGATACGCAGTATTTT
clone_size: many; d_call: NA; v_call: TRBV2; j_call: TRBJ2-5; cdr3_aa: CASRPTGFWETQYF; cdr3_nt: TGTGCCAGCAGACCCACAGGGTTTTGGGAGACCCAGTACTTC
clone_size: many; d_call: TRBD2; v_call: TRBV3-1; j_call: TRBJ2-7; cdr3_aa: CASSPFSGGSNSYEQYF; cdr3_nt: TGTGCCAGCAGCCCCTTTAGCGGGGGCTCCAACTCCTACGAGCAGTACTTC
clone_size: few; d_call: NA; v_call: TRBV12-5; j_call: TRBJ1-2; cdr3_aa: CASGLSLRNRTFYGYTF; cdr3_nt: TGTGCTAGTGGACTATCGCTCCGGAACAGGACCTTCTATGGCTACACCTTC
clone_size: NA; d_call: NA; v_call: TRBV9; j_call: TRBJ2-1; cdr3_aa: CASSLTASYNEQFF; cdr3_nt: TGTGCCAGCAGCCTGACAGCATCCTACAATGAGCAGTTCTTC
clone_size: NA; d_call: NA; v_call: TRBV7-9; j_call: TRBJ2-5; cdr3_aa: CASSVPMRRGPGETQYF; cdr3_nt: TGTGCCAGCAGCGTACCGATGCGGCGGGGGCCAGGGGAGACCCAGTACTTC
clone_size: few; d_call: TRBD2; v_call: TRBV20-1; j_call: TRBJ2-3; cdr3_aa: CSARERGPSTDTQYF; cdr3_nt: TGCAGTGCTAGGGAGCGGGGGCCTAGCACAGATACGCAGTATTTT
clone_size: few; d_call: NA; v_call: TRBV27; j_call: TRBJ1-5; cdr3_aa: CASSFLTGQPQHF; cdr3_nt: TGTGCCAGCAGTTTTTTGACGGGTCAGCCCCAGCATTTT
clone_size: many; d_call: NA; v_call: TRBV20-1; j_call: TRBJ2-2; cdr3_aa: CSARTTLGTGELFF; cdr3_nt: TGCAGTGCTAGAACTACGCTAGGGACCGGGGAGCTGTTTTTT
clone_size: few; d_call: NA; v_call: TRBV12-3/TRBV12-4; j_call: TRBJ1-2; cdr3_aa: CASSPGGEYGYTF; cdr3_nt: TGTGCCAGCAGCCCGGGGGGCGAATATGGCTACACCTTC
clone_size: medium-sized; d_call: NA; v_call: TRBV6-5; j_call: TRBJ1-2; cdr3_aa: CASSYSTRGGYTF; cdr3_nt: TGTGCCAGCAGTTACTCGACCAGGGGAGGCTACACCTTC
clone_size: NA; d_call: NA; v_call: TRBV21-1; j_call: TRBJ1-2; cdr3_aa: CASSIQGCRGGYTF; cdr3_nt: TGTGCCAGCAGCATACAGGGGTGCAGAGGAGGCTACACCTTC
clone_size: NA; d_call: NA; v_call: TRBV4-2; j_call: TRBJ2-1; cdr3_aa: CASSQAGEQFF; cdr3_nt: TGTGCCAGCAGCCAAGCGGGGGAGCAGTTCTTC
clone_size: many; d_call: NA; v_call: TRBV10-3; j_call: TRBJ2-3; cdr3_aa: CAISEPGTDWGVDTQYF; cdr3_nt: TGTGCCATCAGTGAACCTGGGACCGACTGGGGAGTTGATACGCAGTATTTT
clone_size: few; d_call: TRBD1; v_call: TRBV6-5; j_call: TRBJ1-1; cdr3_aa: CASSYRQGPGGTEAFF; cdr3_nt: TGTGCCAGCAGTTATCGACAGGGCCCCGGGGGGACTGAAGCTTTCTTT
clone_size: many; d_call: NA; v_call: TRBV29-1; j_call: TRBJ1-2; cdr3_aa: CSAQGYYGYTF; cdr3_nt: TGCAGCGCCCAGGGTTACTATGGCTACACCTTC
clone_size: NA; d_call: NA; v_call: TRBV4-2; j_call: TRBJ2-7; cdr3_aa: CASSSQGSEQYF; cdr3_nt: TGTGCCAGCAGCAGTCAGGGTTCCGAGCAGTACTTC
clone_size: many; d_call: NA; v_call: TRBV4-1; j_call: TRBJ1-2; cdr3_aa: CASSQAGRHGYTF; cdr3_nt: TGCGCCAGCAGCCAAGCGGGACGGCATGGCTACACCTTC
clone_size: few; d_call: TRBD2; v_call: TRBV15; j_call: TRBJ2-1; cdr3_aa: CATSRDRVGLAGNNEQFF; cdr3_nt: TGTGCCACCAGCAGAGATCGAGTAGGACTAGCGGGGAACAATGAGCAGTTCTTC
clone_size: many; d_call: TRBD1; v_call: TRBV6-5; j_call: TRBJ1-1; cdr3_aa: CASSYGATGVRTEAFF; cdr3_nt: TGTGCCAGCAGTTACGGCGCGACAGGGGTCAGAACTGAAGCTTTCTTT
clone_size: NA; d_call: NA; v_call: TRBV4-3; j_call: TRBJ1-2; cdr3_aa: CASSQDLWGGDYGYTF; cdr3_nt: TGCGCCAGCAGCCAAGATCTTTGGGGGGGCGACTATGGCTACACCTTC
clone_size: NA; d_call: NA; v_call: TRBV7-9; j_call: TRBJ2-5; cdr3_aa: CASSLIFGQETQYF; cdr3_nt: TGTGCCAGCAGCTTAATATTTGGACAAGAGACCCAGTACTTC
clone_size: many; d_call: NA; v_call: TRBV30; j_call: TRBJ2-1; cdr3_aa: CAWNLANEQFF; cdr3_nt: TGTGCCTGGAATTTGGCTAATGAGCAGTTCTTC
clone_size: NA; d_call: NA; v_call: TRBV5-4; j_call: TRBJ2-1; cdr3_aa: CASSTEGSYNEQFF; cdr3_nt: TGTGCCAGCAGCACGGAGGGCTCCTACAATGAGCAGTTCTTC
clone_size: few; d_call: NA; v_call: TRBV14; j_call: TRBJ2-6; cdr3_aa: CASSPGLTFSGANVLTF; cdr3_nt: TGTGCCAGCAGCCCGGGACTGACATTCTCTGGGGCCAACGTCCTGACTTTC
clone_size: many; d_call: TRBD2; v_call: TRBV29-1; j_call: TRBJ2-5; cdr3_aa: CSVELAGDQETQYF; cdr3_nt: TGCAGCGTTGAATTAGCGGGGGACCAAGAGACCCAGTACTTC
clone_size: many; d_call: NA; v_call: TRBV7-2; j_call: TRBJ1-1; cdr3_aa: CASSFLGGATEAFF; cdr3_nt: TGTGCCAGCAGCTTCCTAGGCGGTGCCACTGAAGCTTTCTTT
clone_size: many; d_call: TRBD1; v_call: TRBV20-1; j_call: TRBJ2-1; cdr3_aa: CSARRRDRSSYNEQFF; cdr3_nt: TGCAGTGCTAGACGCCGGGACAGAAGCTCCTACAATGAGCAGTTCTTC
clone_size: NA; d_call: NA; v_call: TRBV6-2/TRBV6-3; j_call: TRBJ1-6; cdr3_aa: CATSGARDNSPLHF; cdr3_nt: TGTGCCACCAGCGGGGCCAGAGATAATTCACCCCTCCACTTT
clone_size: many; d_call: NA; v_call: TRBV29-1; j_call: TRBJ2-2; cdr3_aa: CSVEDPFNGGTVSTGELFF; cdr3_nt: TGCAGCGTTGAAGATCCATTTAACGGAGGGACAGTAAGCACCGGGGAGCTGTTTTTT
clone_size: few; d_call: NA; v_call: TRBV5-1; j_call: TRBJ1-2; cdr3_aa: CASSQQGNGYTF; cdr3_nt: TGCGCCAGCAGCCAACAGGGAAATGGCTACACCTTC
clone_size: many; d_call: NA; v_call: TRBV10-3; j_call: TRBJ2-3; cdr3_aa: CAISDRSTDTQYF; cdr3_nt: TGTGCCATCAGTGACCGATCCACAGATACGCAGTATTTT
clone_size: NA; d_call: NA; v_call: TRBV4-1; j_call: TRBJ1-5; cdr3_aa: CASSQGTGWSNQPQHF; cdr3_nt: TGCGCCAGCAGCCAAGGAACAGGTTGGAGCAATCAGCCCCAGCATTTT
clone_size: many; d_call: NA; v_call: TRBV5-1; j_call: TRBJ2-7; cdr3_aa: CASSFEGRGYEQYF; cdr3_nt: TGCGCCAGCAGCTTCGAGGGGAGAGGCTACGAGCAGTACTTC
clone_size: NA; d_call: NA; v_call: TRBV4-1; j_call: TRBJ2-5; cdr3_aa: CASSQDQRLRETQYF; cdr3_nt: TGCGCCAGCAGCCAAGATCAAAGGTTAAGAGAGACCCAGTACTTC
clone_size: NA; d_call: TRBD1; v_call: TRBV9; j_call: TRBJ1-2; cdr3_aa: CASSGGTGVAYGYTF; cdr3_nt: TGTGCCAGCAGCGGGGGGACAGGGGTTGCCTATGGCTACACCTTC
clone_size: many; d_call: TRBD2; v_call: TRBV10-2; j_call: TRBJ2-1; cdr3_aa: CASCGGAVDEQFF; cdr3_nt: TGCGCCAGTTGCGGGGGGGCGGTAGATGAGCAGTTCTTC
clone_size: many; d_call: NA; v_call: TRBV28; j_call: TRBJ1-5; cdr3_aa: CASSMGSGNQPQHF; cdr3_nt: TGTGCCAGCAGTATGGGGTCAGGCAATCAGCCCCAGCATTTT
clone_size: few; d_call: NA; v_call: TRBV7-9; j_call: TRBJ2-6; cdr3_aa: CASSFPDGSGANVLTF; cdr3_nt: TGTGCCAGCAGCTTTCCAGATGGCTCTGGGGCCAACGTCCTGACTTTC
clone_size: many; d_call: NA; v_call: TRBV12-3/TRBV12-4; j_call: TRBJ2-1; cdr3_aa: CASSLTRTYNEQFF; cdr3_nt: TGTGCCAGCAGTTTAACCCGGACCTACAATGAGCAGTTCTTC
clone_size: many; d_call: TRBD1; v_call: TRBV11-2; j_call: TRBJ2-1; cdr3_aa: CASSLGVNRGLNEQFF; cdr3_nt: TGTGCCAGCAGCTTAGGGGTTAACAGGGGGCTTAATGAGCAGTTCTTC
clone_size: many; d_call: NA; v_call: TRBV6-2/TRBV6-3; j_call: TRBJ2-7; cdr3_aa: CASSSGEEAHEQYF; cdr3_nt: TGTGCCAGCAGCTCGGGAGAGGAGGCCCACGAGCAGTACTTC
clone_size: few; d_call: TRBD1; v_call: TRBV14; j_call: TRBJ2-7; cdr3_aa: CASSPGTGDEQYF; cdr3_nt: TGTGCCAGCAGCCCCGGGACAGGGGACGAGCAGTACTTC
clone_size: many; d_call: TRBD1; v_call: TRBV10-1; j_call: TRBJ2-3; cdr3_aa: CASSSWDRGTDTQYF; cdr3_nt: TGCGCCAGCAGTTCCTGGGACAGGGGCACAGATACGCAGTATTTT
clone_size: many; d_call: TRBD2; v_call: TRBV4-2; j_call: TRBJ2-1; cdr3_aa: CASSQDADGGFNEQFF; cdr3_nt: TGTGCCAGCAGCCAAGATGCAGACGGGGGGTTCAATGAGCAGTTCTTC
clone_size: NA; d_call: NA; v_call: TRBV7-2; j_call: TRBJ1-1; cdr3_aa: CASSSVFKTEAFF; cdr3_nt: TGTGCCAGCAGCTCAGTGTTCAAGACTGAAGCTTTCTTT
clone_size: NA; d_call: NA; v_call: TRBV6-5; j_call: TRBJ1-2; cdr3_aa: CASSYERTDWDGYTF; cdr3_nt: TGTGCCAGCAGTTATGAAAGGACAGATTGGGATGGCTACACCTTC
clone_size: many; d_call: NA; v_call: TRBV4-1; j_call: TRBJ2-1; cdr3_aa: CASSRSSYNEQFF; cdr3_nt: TGCGCCAGCAGCCGCTCGTCCTACAATGAGCAGTTCTTC
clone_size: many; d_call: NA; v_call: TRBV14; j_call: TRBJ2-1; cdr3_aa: CASSQVGGNNEQFF; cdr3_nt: TGTGCCAGCAGCCAAGTGGGGGGTAATAATGAGCAGTTCTTC
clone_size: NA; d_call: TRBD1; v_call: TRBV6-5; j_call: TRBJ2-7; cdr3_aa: CASSYPGGKGHEQYF; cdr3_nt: TGTGCCAGCAGTTACCCAGGGGGAAAGGGCCACGAGCAGTACTTC
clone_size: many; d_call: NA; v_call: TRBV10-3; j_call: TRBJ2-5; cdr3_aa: CAISERSKETQYF; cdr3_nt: TGTGCCATCAGTGAACGGAGTAAAGAGACCCAGTACTTC